This T cell receptor (beta chain) was identified in a study of T cells after yellow fever vaccination. Background on the study: Fractions containing few cells were prepared with SMART-Seq v4 Ultra Low Input. Study findings and constraints: Abundant clonotypes from the bulk population could contaminate FACS-sorted repertoires.

The TCR cDNA carried a universal primer site and UMIs from 5'RACE template switching. Via MiXCR, TCRdb re-called the 5' RACE reads, giving one row per CDR3 protein. Here the sample spans around 260,000 distinct CDR3 sequences, roughly 5% being singletons. Details on this clonotype: Its matching antigen is unknown.

This CDR3 has 15 amino acids. V gave up 5 bases and J gave up 3 bases, with 16 bases separating them. Germline CDR1 is SEHNR and CDR2 is FQNEAQ (reference sequence). The rearrangement joins TRBV7-9 to TRBJ1-1; D not certain. The sequence derives from a man aged 18 to 29 who received the YFV17D yellow fever vaccine. The sequences come from CD4+ T cells sorted from PBMCs, collected on the day of the yellow fever booster vaccination. In DNA, the CDR3 is TGTGCCAGCAGCCCTCTATATAGGCTTGACACTGAAGCTTTCTTT. This translates into CASSPLYRLDTEAFF. Full variable domain (missing parts from reference TRBV7-9 and TRBJ1-1): DTGVSQNPRHKITKRGQNVTFRCDPISEHNRLYWYRQTLGQGPEFLTYFQNEAQLEKSRLLSDRFSAERPKGSFSTLEIQRTEQGDSAMYLCASSPLYRLDTEAFFGQGTRLTVV.